A single sample gave rise to the 32 T cell receptor beta chains below, sequenced in a study of metastatic and nonmetastatic thyroid tumors. Thyroid surgery took place with no prior treatment in any patient. TCRdb reanalyzed the PCR reads via MiXCR. In the table there are tens of thousands of clones, about a fifth of which are singletons. The sequencing input was blood. Receptors were obtained from a female donor with papillary thyroid cancer or a benign thyroid nodule (not recorded which). Some clones in this sample may be carry-over from other donors' samples.

This clone was seen a few times. The V and J genes are TRBV6-5 and TRBJ2-4, with 7 bases that match TRBD2. Germline lookup yields CDR1 MNHEY and CDR2 SVGAGI. The CDR3 sequence is 15 residues long. Germline trimming cut 0 bases from V and 8 bases from J; bases unmatched to any gene: 7. The CDR3 here is CASSYSEGGYDIQYF. The DNA of the CDR3 is TGTGCCAGCAGTTACTCGGAGGGAGGGTACGACATTCAGTACTTC.

The chain has TRBV11-2 and TRBJ2-3, with 10 bases that match TRBD2. Germline V gene lookup returns CDR1 SGHAT and CDR2 FQNNGV. The CDR3 consists of 16 residues. The J segment lost 6 bases and the V segment lost 0 bases, leaving 6 bases of the junction unmatched. CDR3 bases: TGTGCCAGCAGCTTAGATGGAGCGGGGGGGTCGGATACGCAGTATTTT. Translated, it gives CASSLDGAGGSDTQYF.

Notes on this clone: The junction shows a germline mismatch at one end, possibly a read error. The chain has TRBV20-1 and TRBJ2-7; D uncertain. Germline V gene lookup returns CDR1 DFQATT and CDR2 SNEGSKA (reference sequence). The CDR3 contains 12 residues. The CDR3 bases are TGCAGTGCTAGTCAGGTGACCTACGAGCATTACTTC. As protein: CSASQVTYEHYF.

This clone was recorded once. This chain connects TRBV5-1 to TRBJ2-1; 13 bases line up with TRBD2. Germline CDR1 SGHRS, CDR2 YFSETQ. Trimming took 4 bases from V and 0 from J; bases not matched to a gene: 7. The CDR3 loop spans 18 amino acids. The CDR3 loop reads CASSTGTSGVSSYNEQFF. CDR3 DNA: TGCGCCAGCAGCACCGGGACTAGCGGGGTGAGCTCCTACAATGAGCAGTTCTTC.

This clone was seen at least ten times. A much larger clone differs by one base, so this may be a read error. This chain links TRBV6-1 with TRBJ2-1, with D tentatively TRBD1 (5 bases). Germline CDR1 reads MNHNS; CDR2 reads SASEGT. Trimming took off 8 bases at V and 2 bases at J, with 10 bases between the two ends. The CDR3 spans 13 residues. In DNA, the CDR3 is TGTGCCAGCGGGGCAGAAGCCTACAATGAGCAGTTCTTC. Its protein product is CASGAEAYNEQFF.

This clone was observed many times. The chain uses TRBV3-1 and TRBJ2-2, with D possibly being TRBD2 (5 bases). Trimming cost V 7 bases and J 3 bases, with 6 bases left between them. Germline V gene sequence: CDR1 LGHDT, CDR2 YNNKEL (reference sequence). The CDR3 is 12 residues long. The CDR3: CASTRDTGELFF. The CDR3, as DNA: TGTGCCAGCACGCGGGACACCGGGGAGCTGTTTTTT.

This clone was counted at least ten times. The chain recombines TRBV30 with TRBJ1-3; 7 nucleotides match TRBD1. The germline V gene encodes CDR1 GTSNPN and CDR2 SVGIG (reference sequence). The J segment lost 0 bases and the V segment lost 0 bases, leaving 5 bases of the junction unmatched. This CDR3 region has 16 residues. The CDR3 loop reads CAWSVPNRGSGNTIYF. DNA for the CDR3: TGTGCCTGGAGTGTACCGAACAGGGGCTCTGGAAACACCATATATTTT.

Ten or more counts support this clone. This chain links TRBV20-1 with TRBJ1-1, with 9 bases identical to TRBD1. Germline V gene data show CDR1 as DFQATT and CDR2 as SNEGSKA (reference sequence). The V and J ends lost 6 bases and 3 bases, in that order; junction bases with no gene match: 5. This CDR3 region has 13 residues. In DNA form, the CDR3 reads TGCAGTGCCTCCCGGGACAGGGACACTGAAGCTTTCTTT. This encodes CSASRDRDTEAFF.

This clone came up a few times. The chain recombines TRBV5-1 with TRBJ1-5, with TRBD1 matching 8 bases. The germline V gene encodes CDR1 SGHRS and CDR2 YFSETQ. With 2 bases clipped from V and 4 bases from J, the junction kept 5 bases outside the gene matches. CDR3 length equals 15 residues. CDR3 sequence reads: CASSLGQGGNQPQHF. In nucleotides, the CDR3 is TGCGCCAGCAGCTTAGGACAGGGAGGGAATCAGCCCCAGCATTTT.

The CDR3 DNA sequence: TGTGCCAGCAGCTTGGAACAGGGGGAGGGCAAAAACATTCAGTACTTC. It specifies CASSLEQGEGKNIQYF. V and J are TRBV5-4 and TRBJ2-4; perhaps TRBD1 as D (8 bases). This CDR3 spans 16 amino acids. The germline V and J ends were trimmed by 0 bases and 3 bases, with 13 bases remaining between them. Germline V gene data show CDR1 as SGHNT and CDR2 as YYREEE (reference sequence).

Note on this clone: The same CDR3 arises from other DNA sequences in this sample as well. The chain uses TRBV7-8 and TRBJ1-1; D perhaps matches TRBD1 (6 bases). Between the trimmed V and J ends, which lost 8 bases and 11 bases, there was a span of 24 bases. Per the germline V gene, CDR1 is SGHVS and CDR2 is FQNEAQ. The CDR3 totals 14 residues. The CDR3 is CASVLKTGGLEAFF. The CDR3 DNA reads as TGTGCCAGCGTTCTAAAGACAGGAGGTCTTGAGGCTTTCTTT.

This clone was counted ten times or more. The CDR3 is CASSLDRGGELFF. The CDR3 region has the DNA TGTGCCAGCAGCCTCGACCGGGGCGGGGAGCTGTTTTTT. V gene TRBV5-4 combines with J gene TRBJ2-2; TRBD2 might be the D (5 bases). Trimming pared 4 bases from V and 7 bases from J, leaving 11 bases between. Germline lookup yields CDR1 SGHNT and CDR2 YYREEE (reference sequence). The CDR3 is 13 amino acids.

This clone has just one count. This may be a read error, as it is one base from a much larger clone. The gene calls are TRBV5-4 and TRBJ1-1, with 7 positions matching TRBD1. The CDR3 consists of 14 residues. Germline-derived CDR1 and CDR2 are SGHNT and YYREEE (reference sequence). The CDR3 DNA sequence: TGTGCCAGCAGTTTAGACAGGGTGAAAACTGAAGCTTTCTTT. This gives the protein CASSLDRVKTEAFF. The full variable domain, rest sourced from reference TRBV5-4 and TRBJ1-1, is ETGVTQSPTHLIKTRGQQVTLRCSSQSGHNTVSWYQQALGQGPQFIFQYYREEENGRGNFPPRFSGLQFPNYSSELNVNALELDDSALYLCASSLDRVKTEAFFGQGTRLTVV.

The chain uses TRBV20-1 and TRBJ1-1; D perhaps matches TRBD1 (5 bases). V was cut by 4 bases and J by 4 bases, with 19 bases left in between. Germline V gene lookup returns CDR1 DFQATT and CDR2 SNEGSKA (reference sequence). The CDR3 runs 15 residues. In nucleotides, the CDR3 is TGCAGTGCTATGGTGGGGGGTGGGTCCTCCACTGAAGCTTTCTTT. This gives the protein CSAMVGGGSSTEAFF.

The chain is built from TRBV10-1 and TRBJ1-3, with a weak D call TRBD1 (5 bases). The length of the CDR3 is 16 residues. The V gene lost 7 bases and the J gene lost 0 bases, with 16 bases spanning the gap. Germline V gene data show CDR1 as WNHNN and CDR2 as SYGVQD (reference sequence). The CDR3 DNA is TGCGCCAGCATTCGGGACCGCGGATACTCTGGAAACACCATATATTTT. Protein product: CASIRDRGYSGNTIYF.

This sequence joins TRBV5-8 and TRBJ1-2; D not certain. The CDR3 sequence is 14 residues long. Germline V lookup: CDR1 SGHTS, CDR2 YDEGEE. Trimming pared 2 bases from V and 2 bases from J, leaving 10 bases between. CDR3 in amino acids: CASSFDGRNYGYTF. In DNA form, the CDR3 reads TGTGCCAGCAGCTTTGACGGGAGGAACTATGGCTACACCTTC.

This clone was found many times. The chain is built from TRBV7-9 and TRBJ1-5, with 8 bases identical to TRBD1. This CDR3 comprises 14 residues. V trimming: 2 bases; J trimming: 7 bases; junction bases outside the gene matches: 4. The germline V gene encodes CDR1 SEHNR and CDR2 FQNEAQ (reference sequence). The CDR3 DNA sequence: TGTGCCAGCAGCTTACAGGGGGCCTGGCAGCCCCAGCATTTT. Translation: CASSLQGAWQPQHF.

This clone has a count of ten or more. A single base separates this from a much larger clone, so it may be a read error. Other nucleotide sequences in the sample specify the same CDR3. This chain connects TRBV7-3 to TRBJ1-1; D remains unclear. The CDR3 runs to 14 residues. Looked up from germline, CDR1 is SGHTA and CDR2 is FQGTGA. CDR3 sequence (DNA): TGTGCCAGCAGCTTAACGTCGGGGAACACTGAAGCTTCCTTT. Translated: CASSLTSGNTEASF. The full variable domain, completed using reference TRBV7-3 and TRBJ1-1, is GAGVSQTPSNKVTEKGKYVELRCDPISGHTALYWYRQSLGQGPEFLIYFQGTGAADDSGLPNDRFFAVRPEGSVSTLKIQRTERGDSAVYLCASSLTSGNTEASFGQGTRLTVV.

This clone occurred many times. The chain links TRBV20-1 to TRBJ1-2; no clear D. The CDR3 has 13 amino acids. The V gene's germline CDR1 is DFQATT and CDR2 SNEGSKA (reference sequence). V was clipped by 3 bases and J by 7 bases, with 15 bases between them. CDR3 amino acids: CSARKPMGGGYTF. CDR3 sequence (DNA): TGCAGTGCTAGGAAGCCCATGGGAGGTGGCTACACCTTC.

Turning to this clone: An end of the junction does not agree with germline; a read error may underlie this. The rearrangement joins TRBV9 to TRBJ2-7; D is undetermined. This CDR3 contains 13 residues. Germline values: CDR1 SGDLS, CDR2 YYNGEE. Written as DNA, the CDR3 is TGTGCCAGCAGAGTAGATGTATCCTACGAGCAGTACTTC. The encoded protein is CASRVDVSYEQYF.

The genes are TRBV7-9 and TRBJ2-7; D is ambiguous. CDR3 length: 15 residues. Germline values: CDR1 SEHNR, CDR2 FQNEAQ (reference sequence). With 4 bases removed from V and 2 bases from J, the gap between germline ends came to 15 bases. The CDR3 protein is CASSSTHTETYEQYF. CDR3 sequence (DNA): TGTGCCAGCAGCTCAACTCACACAGAGACCTACGAGCAGTACTTC.

This clone was seen at least ten times. This rearrangement joins TRBV3-1 to TRBJ2-7, with 8 bases matching TRBD2. The CDR3 is made up of 15 amino acids. J was trimmed by 7 bases and V by 1 base; bases with no gene match: 9. Germline loops: CDR1 LGHDT, CDR2 YNNKEL (reference sequence). The CDR3 loop is CASSQGRSGRWEQYF. The CDR3 DNA reads TGTGCCAGCAGCCAAGGAAGAAGCGGGAGATGGGAGCAGTACTTC.

This clone came up a few times. A much more abundant neighbour one base away suggests this may be a read error. The sample holds other DNA sequences that translate to the same CDR3. The V and J genes are TRBV10-3 and TRBJ2-3, with D possibly TRBD2 on 6 matching bases. This CDR3 contains 14 residues. CDR1 and CDR2 (germline): ENHRY, SYGVKD. Trimming took 4 bases from V and 3 from J, leaving 11 bases between them. CDR3 sequence (DNA): TGTGCCATCAGTGGGGACTCCCGAACAGATACGCAGTATTTT. Encoded protein: CAISGDSRTDTQYF.

This clone was observed many times. The chain couples TRBV25-1 to TRBJ2-4, with a weak D call TRBD1 (5 bases). V lost 11 bases and J lost 6, with 17 bases in between. CDR3 length: 13 amino acids. CDR1 is MGHDK, CDR2 SYGVNS, per germline. The CDR3 DNA sequence: TGTGCCTCCGCCAGGCCAGGGCTAAACATTCAGTACTTC. Amino acid sequence: CASARPGLNIQYF.

The chain recombines TRBV4-2 with TRBJ1-6; tentatively, D is TRBD1 (6 bases). The germline V gene encodes CDR1 LGHNA and CDR2 YNFKEQ. There are 17 residues in the CDR3. V lost 6 bases, J lost 0 bases, and 15 bases lay in between. CDR3 sequence reads: CASRQTGSSSYNSPLHF. CDR3 nucleotide sequence: TGTGCCAGCAGGCAGACAGGTTCGAGCTCCTATAATTCACCCCTCCACTTT.

This clone was picked up many times. The V gene is TRBV7-1, the J gene TRBJ2-1, with 7 bases lining up with TRBD2. TRBV7-1 is labeled an ORF, and its function is uncertain. The CDR3 sequence is 19 residues long. V dropped 3 bases and J dropped 7; count of bases not matched to a gene: 21. CDR3: CASSSGLYTAGPRWNEQFF. The CDR3 nucleotides are TGTGCCAGCAGCTCGGGACTATACACAGCGGGACCTAGGTGGAATGAGCAGTTCTTC.

Concerning this clone: This may be a read error, as it is one base from a much larger clone. The chain links TRBV4-3 to TRBJ2-7; no firm D call. This CDR3 spans 13 amino acids. Germline V gene data show CDR1 as LGHNA and CDR2 as YSLEER. V was shortened by 0 bases and J by 4 bases, with 7 bases between the two germline ends. CDR3 sequence (DNA): TGCGCCAGCAGCCAAGAGGGATGGTACGAGCAGTACTTC. Translating gives CASSQEGWYEQYF.

In this sample, this clone turned up many times. The V and J genes are TRBV7-9 and TRBJ2-5; no firm D call. V lost 5 bases, J lost 1 base, and 5 bases lay in between. The germline gives CDR1 SEHNR, CDR2 FQNEAQ (reference sequence). The CDR3 runs 12 residues. The CDR3 reads CASSRAQETQYF. For the CDR3, the DNA is TGTGCCAGCAGCAGGGCCCAAGAGACCCAGTACTTC.

This clone was recorded at least ten times. The V and J genes are TRBV7-8 and TRBJ2-7; 7 bases agree with TRBD2. The V gene end was trimmed by 2 bases and the J gene end by 2 bases; junction bases not matched to a gene: 3. Per the germline V gene, CDR1 is SGHVS and CDR2 is FQNEAQ. There are 14 residues in the CDR3. The CDR3 DNA reads TGTGCCAGCAGCTTACTCGGGGGGACCTACGAGCAGTACTTC. It is translated as CASSLLGGTYEQYF.

As regards this clone: The germline gene is not matched at one end of the junction; a read error may be the cause. The V gene is TRBV6-4, the J gene TRBJ2-2; D is perhaps TRBD2 (5 bases). CDR3 length equals 13 residues. Germline lookup yields CDR1 MRHNA and CDR2 SNTAGT. The CDR3 protein is CASRSYNTGEMFF. DNA for the CDR3: TGTGCCAGCAGATCCTATAACACCGGGGAGATGTTTTTT.

This clone was recorded many times. CDR3 residues: CASSSRGTNTEAFF. In DNA form, the CDR3 reads TGTGCCAGCAGTTCCAGGGGGACGAACACTGAAGCTTTCTTT. V and J are TRBV12-3 or TRBV12-4 and TRBJ1-1; 7 bases map to TRBD1. The CDR3 has 14 amino acids. With 4 bases clipped from V and 1 base from J, the junction kept 3 bases outside the gene matches.

This clone is labeled medium-sized (0.01 to 0.1%). The chain has TRBV6-1 and TRBJ1-1; TRBD1 is a possible D gene (6 bases). In germline, CDR1 is MNHNS, CDR2 SASEGT. CDR3 length: 13 amino acids. Between the trimmed V and J ends, which lost 5 bases and 1 base, there was a span of 8 bases. This chain's CDR3 is CASSLGQNTEAFF. CDR3 DNA sequence: TGTGCCAGCAGTTTGGGACAGAACACTGAAGCTTTCTTT.